The present entry profiles one T cell receptor beta chain with its context. This specimen belongs to a study of T cell changes during pregnancy in multiple sclerosis. V was shortened by 4 bases and J by 3 bases, with 18 bases between the two germline ends. This CDR3 spans 16 amino acids. Germline-derived CDR1 and CDR2 are PRHDT and FYEKMQ (reference sequence). Libraries were prepared by immunoSEQ multiplex PCR; TCRdb keeps only in-frame clonotypes and omits some of them. In the table there are 60,000 or so clones, about 83% of which are singletons. The sequence came from a human donor whose cells served as feeder cells for cultures in a pregnancy study. The specimen was peripheral blood from another person, used as feeder cells. The J gene is TRBJ1-2, the V gene TRBV13, with D tentatively TRBD1 (5 bases). CDR3 sequence reads: CASSSLGWGEDYGYTF. DNA for the CDR3: TGTGCCAGCAGCTCCCTCGGGTGGGGGGAAGACTATGGCTACACCTTC. The whole variable domain, remainder taken from reference TRBV13 and TRBJ1-2, is AAGVIQSPRHLIKEKRETATLKCYPIPRHDTVYWYQQGPGQDPQFLISFYEKMQSDKGSIPDRFSAQQFSDYHSELNMSSLELGDSALYFCASSSLGWGEDYGYTFGSGTRLTVV.